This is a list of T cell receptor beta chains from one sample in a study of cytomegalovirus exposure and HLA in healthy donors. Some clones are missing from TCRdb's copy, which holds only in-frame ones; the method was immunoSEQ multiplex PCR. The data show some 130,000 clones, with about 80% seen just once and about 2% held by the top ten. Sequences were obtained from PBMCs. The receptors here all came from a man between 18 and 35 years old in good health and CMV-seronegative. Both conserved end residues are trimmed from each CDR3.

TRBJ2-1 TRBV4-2 ASSQAGKSGNYNEQF
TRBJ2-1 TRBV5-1 ASSLLGGSSYNEQF
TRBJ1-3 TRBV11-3 ASRPQGSGNTIY
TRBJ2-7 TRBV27 ASSLVGRRPYEQY
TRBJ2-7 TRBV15 ATSWRTSGSYEQY
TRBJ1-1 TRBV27 ASSLSLTGGISEAF
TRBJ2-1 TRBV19 ASTPTGNPSYNEQF
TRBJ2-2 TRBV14 ASSQAYSVGELF
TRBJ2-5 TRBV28 ASRTPGTSYGQY
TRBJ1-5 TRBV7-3 ASSASGGPQH
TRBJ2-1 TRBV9 ASSVVAGVYNEQF
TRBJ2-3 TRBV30 AWTPGVHTQY
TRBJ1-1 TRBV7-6 ASSLVLRWIQTGGTEAF
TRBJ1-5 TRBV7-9 ASSLRGAGNQPQH
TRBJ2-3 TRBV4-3 ASSLAFLGTGNQDTQY